The entry below gives a single T cell receptor (beta chain) sequence along with its context. The target antigen is unknown. Trimming removed 6 bases from V and 8 bases from J; junction bases left unmatched: 14. The CDR3 is 15 amino acids. Germline V lookup: CDR1 MNHEY, CDR2 SVGAGI. PCR primers comprised 60 Vbeta and 13 Jbeta primers. The protocol was immunoSEQ multiplex PCR, while the TCRdb copy is restricted to in-frame clones and leaves out a portion. The sample includes about 160,000 clones, 80% of them seen just once. The sample is drawn from a study of cytomegalovirus exposure and HLA in healthy donors. Points from the study as a whole: Differences between HLA loci emerged in a later analysis of TCR association rates, with DRB1 most and HLA-C fewest. What a later analysis showed was that several of the most significant clusters appeared linked to common viral pathogens. As was reported, the HLA-A and HLA-B alleles of most subjects were accurately predicted from TCR beta sequences. Immune exposure information available was restricted to CMV serostatus.

The source of this sequence is a male donor in good health and CMV-seropositive. Sequencing used PBMCs. The V and J genes are TRBV6-5 and TRBJ1-2; 8 bases are shared with TRBD1. This CDR3 reads CASSRDPAGGAGYTF. DNA of the CDR3: TGTGCCAGCAGCCGGGACCCGGCAGGGGGCGCGGGCTACACCTTC.